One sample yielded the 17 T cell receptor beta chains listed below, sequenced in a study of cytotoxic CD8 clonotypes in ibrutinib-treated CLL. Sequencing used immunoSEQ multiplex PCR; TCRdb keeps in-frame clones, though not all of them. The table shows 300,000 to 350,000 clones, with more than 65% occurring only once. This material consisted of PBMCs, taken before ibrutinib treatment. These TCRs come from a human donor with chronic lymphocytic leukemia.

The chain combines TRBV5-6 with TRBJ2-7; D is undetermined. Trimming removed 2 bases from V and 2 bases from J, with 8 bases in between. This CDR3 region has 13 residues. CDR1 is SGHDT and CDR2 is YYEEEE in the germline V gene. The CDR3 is CASSFFKTYEQYF. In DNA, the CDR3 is TGTGCCAGCAGCTTTTTTAAAACCTACGAGCAGTACTTC.

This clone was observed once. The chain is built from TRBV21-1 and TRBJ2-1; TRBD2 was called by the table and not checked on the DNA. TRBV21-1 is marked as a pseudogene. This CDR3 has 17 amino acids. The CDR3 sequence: CASSKGVVSGINNEQFF. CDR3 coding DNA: TGTGCCAGCAGCAAAGGGGTAGTTAGCGGGATTAACAATGAGCAGTTCTTC.

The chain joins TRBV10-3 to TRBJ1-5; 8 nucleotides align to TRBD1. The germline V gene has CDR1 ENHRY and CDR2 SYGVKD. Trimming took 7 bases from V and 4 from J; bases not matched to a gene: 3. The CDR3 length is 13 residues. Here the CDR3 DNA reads TGTGCCATCACAGGGGGCGTAAATCAGCCCCAGCATTTT. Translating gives CAITGGVNQPQHF.

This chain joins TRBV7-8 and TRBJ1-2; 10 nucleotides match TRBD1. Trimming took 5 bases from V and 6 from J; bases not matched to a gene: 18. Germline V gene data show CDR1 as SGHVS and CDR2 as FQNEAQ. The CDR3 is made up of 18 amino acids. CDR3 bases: TGTGCCAGCAGCACCTCTTCCGGGACAGGGGCTACGGGGGATGGCTACACCTTC. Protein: CASSTSSGTGATGDGYTF.

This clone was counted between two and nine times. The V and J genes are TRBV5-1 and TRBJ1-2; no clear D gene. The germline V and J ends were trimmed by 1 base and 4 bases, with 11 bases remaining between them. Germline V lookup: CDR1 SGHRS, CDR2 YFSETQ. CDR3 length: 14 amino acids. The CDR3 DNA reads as TGCGCCAGCAGCTTGCAAACATCCAGCTATGGCTACACCTTC. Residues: CASSLQTSSYGYTF.

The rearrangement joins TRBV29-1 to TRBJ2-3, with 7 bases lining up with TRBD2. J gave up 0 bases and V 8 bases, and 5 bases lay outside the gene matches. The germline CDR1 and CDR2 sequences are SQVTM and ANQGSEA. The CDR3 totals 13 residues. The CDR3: CSIGTTSTDTQYF. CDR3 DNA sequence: TGCAGCATCGGGACTACGAGCACAGATACGCAGTATTTT.

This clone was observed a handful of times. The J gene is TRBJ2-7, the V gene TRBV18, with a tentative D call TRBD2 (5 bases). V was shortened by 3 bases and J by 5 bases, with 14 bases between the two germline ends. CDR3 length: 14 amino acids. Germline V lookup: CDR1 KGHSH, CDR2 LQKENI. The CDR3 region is CASSPGVSGNEQYF. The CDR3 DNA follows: TGTGCCAGCTCACCTGGGGTGTCGGGGAACGAGCAGTACTTC.

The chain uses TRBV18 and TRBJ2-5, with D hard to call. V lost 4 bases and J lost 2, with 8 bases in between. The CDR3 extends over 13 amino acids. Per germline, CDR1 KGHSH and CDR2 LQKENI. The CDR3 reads CASSLALQETQYF. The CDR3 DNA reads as TGTGCCAGCTCACTAGCTTTGCAAGAGACCCAGTACTTC.

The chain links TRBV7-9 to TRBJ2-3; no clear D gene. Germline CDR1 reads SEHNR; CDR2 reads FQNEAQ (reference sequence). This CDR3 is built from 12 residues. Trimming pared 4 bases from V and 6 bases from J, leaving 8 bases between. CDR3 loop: CASSYLGDTQYF. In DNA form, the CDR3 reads TGTGCCAGCAGCTATCTTGGGGATACGCAGTATTTT.

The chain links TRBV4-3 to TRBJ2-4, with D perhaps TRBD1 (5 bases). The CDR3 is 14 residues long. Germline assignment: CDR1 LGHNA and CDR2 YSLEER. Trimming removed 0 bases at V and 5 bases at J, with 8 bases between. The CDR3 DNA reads TGCGCCAGCAGCCAAGATTGGACACAAAACATTCAGTACTTC. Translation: CASSQDWTQNIQYF.

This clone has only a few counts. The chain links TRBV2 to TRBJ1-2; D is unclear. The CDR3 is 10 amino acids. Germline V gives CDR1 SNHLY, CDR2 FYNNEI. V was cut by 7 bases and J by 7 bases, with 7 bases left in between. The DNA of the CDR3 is TGTGCCAGCAATGGTGGTGGCTACACCTTC. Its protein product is CASNGGGYTF.

The CDR3 sequence: CASFAGGPWGTQYF. In nucleotides, the CDR3 is TGTGCCAGCTTTGCGGGAGGGCCTTGGGGTACGCAGTATTTT. J is TRBJ2-3 and V is TRBV6-5; 9 bases match TRBD2. The ends lost 8 bases at V and 8 bases at J; junction bases unmatched: 11. CDR1 MNHEY and CDR2 SVGAGI come from the germline V gene. The CDR3 spans 14 residues.

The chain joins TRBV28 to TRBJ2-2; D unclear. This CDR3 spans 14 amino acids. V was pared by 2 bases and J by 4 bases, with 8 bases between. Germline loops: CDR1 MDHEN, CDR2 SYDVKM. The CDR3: CASSLRQSTGELFF. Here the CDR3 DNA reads TGTGCCAGCAGTTTACGGCAATCCACCGGGGAGCTGTTTTTT. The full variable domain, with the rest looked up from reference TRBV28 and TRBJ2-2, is DVKVTQSSRYLVKRTGEKVFLECVQDMDHENMFWYRQDPGLGLRLIYFSYDVKMKEKGDIPEGYSVSREKKERFSLILESASTNQTSMYLCASSLRQSTGELFFGEGSRLTVL.

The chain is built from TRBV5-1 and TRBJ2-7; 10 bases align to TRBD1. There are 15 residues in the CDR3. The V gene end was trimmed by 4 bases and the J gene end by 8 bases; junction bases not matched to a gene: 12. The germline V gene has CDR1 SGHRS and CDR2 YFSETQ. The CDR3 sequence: CASSTGQGGIIQQYF. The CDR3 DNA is TGCGCCAGCAGCACCGGACAGGGGGGGATTATCCAGCAGTACTTC.

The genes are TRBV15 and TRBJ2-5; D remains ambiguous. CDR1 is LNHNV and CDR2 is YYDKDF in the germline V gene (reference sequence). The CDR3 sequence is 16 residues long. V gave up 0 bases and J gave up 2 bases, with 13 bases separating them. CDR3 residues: CATSRDRLGGQETQYF. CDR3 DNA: TGTGCCACCAGCAGAGATCGACTGGGCGGTCAAGAGACCCAGTACTTC.

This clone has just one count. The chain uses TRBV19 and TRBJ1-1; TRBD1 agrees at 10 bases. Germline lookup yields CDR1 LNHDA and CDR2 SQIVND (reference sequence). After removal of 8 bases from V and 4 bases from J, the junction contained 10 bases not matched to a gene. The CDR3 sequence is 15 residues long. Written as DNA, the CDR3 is TGTGCCAGTTACGCCCGGGACAGGGGAATCACTGAAGCTTTCTTT. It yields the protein CASYARDRGITEAFF.

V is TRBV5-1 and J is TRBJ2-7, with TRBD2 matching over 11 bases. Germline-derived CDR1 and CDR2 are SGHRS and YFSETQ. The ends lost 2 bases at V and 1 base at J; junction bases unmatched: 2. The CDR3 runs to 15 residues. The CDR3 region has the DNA TGCGCCAGCAGCTTAGGACTAGCGGGTTCCTACGAGCAGTACTTC. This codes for CASSLGLAGSYEQYF.